These T cell receptor beta chains were read from a single sample in a study of T cell responses to AZD1222 COVID-19 vaccine. Sequenced by immunoSEQ multiplex PCR; TCRdb stores in-frame clones only, minus some. The table shows under 150,000 clones, with over 90% occurring only once. The sequencing here drew on peripheral blood, taken on day 0 of AZD1222 vaccination. These receptors were taken from an adult in good health. The CDR3 runs from the conserved cysteine through the conserved F or W. For some rows the clone size is stated as once, few or many, or as a class when expanded; others skip it.

v_gene: TRBV7-8; abundance: -; CDR3aa: CASTLALQGANGYTF
v_gene: TRBV11-2; abundance: once; CDR3aa: CASSLARSGEAFF
v_gene: TRBV3-1/TRBV3-2; abundance: -; CDR3aa: CASSQTGALTEAFF
v_gene: TRBV4-1; abundance: -; CDR3aa: CASSHPSGGANTGELFF
v_gene: TRBV3-1/TRBV3-2; abundance: -; CDR3aa: CASSPIYSNQPQHF
v_gene: TRBV5-5; abundance: -; CDR3aa: CASRSRTQNTGELFF
v_gene: TRBV7-9; abundance: -; CDR3aa: CASSPSRGTTKNTEAFF
v_gene: TRBV19; abundance: -; CDR3aa: CASSRDRDQPQHF
v_gene: TRBV10-3; abundance: -; CDR3aa: CAISEPGGEYEQYF
v_gene: TRBV21-1; abundance: -; CDR3aa: CASSKERGLTTEAFF
v_gene: TRBV2; abundance: -; CDR3aa: CASSVADNQETQYF
v_gene: TRBV25-1; abundance: -; CDR3aa: CASSEQGLYGYTF
v_gene: TRBV28; abundance: -; CDR3aa: CASGPGTSAYNEQFF
v_gene: TRBV4-2; abundance: -; CDR3aa: CASSQGFRKNTEAFF
v_gene: TRBV27; abundance: -; CDR3aa: CASSFTQGGQPQHF
v_gene: TRBV5-4; abundance: -; CDR3aa: CASRGRGPVNYGYTF
v_gene: TRBV5-1; abundance: -; CDR3aa: CASSLAQTGDEQFF
v_gene: TRBV12-3/TRBV12-4; abundance: once; CDR3aa: CASRIRNTEAFF
v_gene: TRBV11-2; abundance: -; CDR3aa: CASRKTGGLGTEAFF
v_gene: TRBV30; abundance: -; CDR3aa: CAWSTSRAYNSPLHF
v_gene: TRBV1; abundance: -; CDR3aa: CTTLLRASTTEAFF
v_gene: TRBV19; abundance: -; CDR3aa: CASSIIGHQETQYF
v_gene: TRBV5-1; abundance: -; CDR3aa: CASGTDTEAFF
v_gene: TRBV6-6; abundance: once; CDR3aa: CASSSDSNTEAFF
v_gene: TRBV5-1; abundance: -; CDR3aa: CASSLADPNYGYTF
v_gene: TRBV19; abundance: -; CDR3aa: CASSLGAFQGESNQPQHF
v_gene: TRBV7-9; abundance: -; CDR3aa: CASSLEGGYTF
v_gene: TRBV7-2; abundance: few; CDR3aa: CASSLVSAGVQPQHF
v_gene: TRBV3-1/TRBV3-2; abundance: -; CDR3aa: CASNRRANEKLFF
v_gene: TRBV4-1; abundance: -; CDR3aa: CASSQVPRSSYNSPLHF
v_gene: TRBV18; abundance: -; CDR3aa: CASSPNQGITEAFF
v_gene: TRBV5-1; abundance: -; CDR3aa: CASRTGDNQPQHF
v_gene: TRBV19; abundance: -; CDR3aa: CASTRPNGVGTGELFF
v_gene: TRBV27; abundance: -; CDR3aa: CASSFWGEGEKLFF